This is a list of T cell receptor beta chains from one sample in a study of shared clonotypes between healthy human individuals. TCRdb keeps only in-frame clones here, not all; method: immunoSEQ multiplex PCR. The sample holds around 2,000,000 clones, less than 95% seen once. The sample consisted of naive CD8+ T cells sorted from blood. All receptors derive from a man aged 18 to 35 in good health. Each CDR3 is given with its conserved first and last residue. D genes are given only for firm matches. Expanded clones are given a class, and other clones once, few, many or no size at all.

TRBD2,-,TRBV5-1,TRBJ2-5,CASSLLPLSGETQYF,TGCGCCAGCAGCCTCCTACCCCTTAGCGGGGAGACCCAGTACTTC
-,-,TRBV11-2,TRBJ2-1,CASSLGGEQFF,TGTGCCAGCAGCTTGGGCGGTGAGCAGTTCTTC
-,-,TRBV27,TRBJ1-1,CASSLWASSEAFF,TGTGCCAGCAGTTTATGGGCATCGTCTGAAGCTTTCTTT
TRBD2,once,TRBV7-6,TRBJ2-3,CASSSLLAGGSDTQYF,TGTGCCAGCAGCTCTTTACTAGCGGGGGGCTCAGATACGCAGTATTTT
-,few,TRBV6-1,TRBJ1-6,CASSESPMPPLHF,TGTGCCAGCAGTGAATCCCCCATGCCACCCCTCCACTTT
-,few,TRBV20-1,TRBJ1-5,CSARTGQPQHF,TGCAGTGCAAGGACGGGGCAGCCCCAGCATTTT
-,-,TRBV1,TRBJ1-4,CTSSQLQGVTNEKLFF,TGCACCAGCAGCCAACTACAGGGGGTCACTAATGAAAAACTGTTTTTT
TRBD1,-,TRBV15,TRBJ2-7,CATSSDREDYYEQYF,TGTGCCACCAGCAGCGACAGGGAAGACTACTACGAGCAGTACTTC
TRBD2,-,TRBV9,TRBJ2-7,CASSVGAGEMTYEQYF,TGTGCCAGCAGCGTAGGGGCGGGGGAGATGACCTACGAGCAGTACTTC
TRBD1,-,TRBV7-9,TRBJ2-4,CASSLAFGQGDIQYF,TGTGCCAGCAGCTTAGCGTTCGGACAGGGGGACATTCAGTACTTC
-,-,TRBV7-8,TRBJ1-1,CASSETGMMNTEAFF,TGTGCCAGCAGCGAAACAGGGATGATGAACACTGAAGCTTTCTTT
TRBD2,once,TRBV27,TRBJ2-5,CASSLLAGGYRETQYF,TGTGCCAGCAGTCTCCTAGCGGGGGGTTACCGAGAGACCCAGTACTTC
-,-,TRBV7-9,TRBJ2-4,CASSLGQGRGYIQYF,TGTGCCAGCAGCCTGGGCCAGGGAAGAGGGTACATTCAGTACTTC
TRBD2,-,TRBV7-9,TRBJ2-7,CASSLGWGTSGYEQYF,TGTGCCAGCAGCCTCGGTTGGGGGACTAGCGGCTACGAGCAGTACTTC
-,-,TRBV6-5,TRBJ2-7,CASSYSWGSEQYF,TGTGCCAGCAGTTACTCCTGGGGTTCCGAGCAGTACTTC
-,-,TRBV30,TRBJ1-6,CAWSEDSAYSPLHF,TGTGCCTGGAGTGAGGACAGCGCCTATTCACCCCTCCACTTT
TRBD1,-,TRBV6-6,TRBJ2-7,CASGDRGLSYEQYF,TGTGCCAGCGGGGACAGGGGTCTGAGTTACGAGCAGTACTTC
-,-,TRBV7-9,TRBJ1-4,CASSSLGVSEKLFF,TGTGCCAGCAGCTCCTTGGGGGTCAGTGAAAAACTGTTTTTT
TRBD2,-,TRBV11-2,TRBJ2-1,CASSLRTGTSGINEQFF,TGTGCCAGCAGCTTACGAACCGGGACTAGCGGGATCAATGAGCAGTTCTTC
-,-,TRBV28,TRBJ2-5,CASSWTVRETQYF,TGTGCCAGCAGCTGGACAGTCCGAGAGACCCAGTACTTC
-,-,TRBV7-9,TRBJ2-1,CASSPPGADEQFF,TGTGCCAGCAGTCCCCCGGGGGCGGATGAGCAGTTCTTC
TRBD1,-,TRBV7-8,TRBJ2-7,CASSPGGTGFYEQYF,TGTGCCAGCAGCCCAGGAGGGACAGGATTCTACGAGCAGTACTTC
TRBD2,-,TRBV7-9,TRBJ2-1,CASSLALAGGGNEQFF,TGTGCCAGCAGCTTAGCGCTAGCGGGAGGGGGCAATGAGCAGTTCTTC
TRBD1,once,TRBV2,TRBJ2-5,CASKGAQETQYF,TGTGCCAGCAAGGGGGCTCAAGAGACCCAGTACTTC